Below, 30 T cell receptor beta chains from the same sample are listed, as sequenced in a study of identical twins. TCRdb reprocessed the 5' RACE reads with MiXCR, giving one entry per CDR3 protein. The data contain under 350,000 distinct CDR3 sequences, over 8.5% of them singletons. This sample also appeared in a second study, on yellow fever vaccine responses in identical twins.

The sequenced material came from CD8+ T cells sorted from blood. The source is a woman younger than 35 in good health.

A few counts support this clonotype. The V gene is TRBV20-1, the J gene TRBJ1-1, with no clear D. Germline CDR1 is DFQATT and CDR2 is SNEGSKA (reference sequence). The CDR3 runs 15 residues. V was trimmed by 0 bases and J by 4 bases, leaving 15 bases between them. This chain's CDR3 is CSARDLRQIATEAFF. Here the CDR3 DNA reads TGCAGTGCTAGAGATCTTAGGCAGATAGCCACTGAAGCTTTCTTT.

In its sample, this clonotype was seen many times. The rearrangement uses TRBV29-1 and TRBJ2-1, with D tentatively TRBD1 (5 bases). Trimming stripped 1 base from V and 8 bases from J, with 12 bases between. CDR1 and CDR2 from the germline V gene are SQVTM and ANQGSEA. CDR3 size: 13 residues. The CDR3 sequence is CSVEGLDRYEQFF. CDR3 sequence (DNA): TGCAGCGTTGAAGGTCTAGACAGATATGAGCAGTTCTTC.

The CDR3 loop reads CASSPPGTNTGELFF. The CDR3 DNA sequence: TGTGCCAGCAGCCCCCCAGGGACGAACACCGGGGAGCTGTTTTTT. The chain has TRBV9 and TRBJ2-2, with D perhaps TRBD1 (5 bases). The CDR3 covers 15 residues. Germline loops: CDR1 SGDLS, CDR2 YYNGEE. The V and J ends lost 4 bases and 0 bases respectively, with 10 bases between them.

CDR3 in amino acids: CASSLSRGGQETQYF. The CDR3 nucleotides are TGTGCCAGCAGTTTATCGCGGGGGGGCCAAGAGACCCAGTACTTC. This chain uses TRBV27 with TRBJ2-5, with TRBD2 matching over 9 bases. Germline loops: CDR1 MNHEY, CDR2 SMNVEV (reference sequence). V was clipped by 0 bases and J by 1 base; unmatched bases: 0. The CDR3 sequence is 15 residues long.

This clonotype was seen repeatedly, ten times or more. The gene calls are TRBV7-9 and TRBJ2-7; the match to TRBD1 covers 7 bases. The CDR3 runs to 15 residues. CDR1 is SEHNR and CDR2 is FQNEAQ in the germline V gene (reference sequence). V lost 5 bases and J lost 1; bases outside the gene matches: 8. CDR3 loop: CASSTDRARSYEQYF. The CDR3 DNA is TGTGCCAGCAGCACAGACAGGGCAAGATCCTACGAGCAGTACTTC.

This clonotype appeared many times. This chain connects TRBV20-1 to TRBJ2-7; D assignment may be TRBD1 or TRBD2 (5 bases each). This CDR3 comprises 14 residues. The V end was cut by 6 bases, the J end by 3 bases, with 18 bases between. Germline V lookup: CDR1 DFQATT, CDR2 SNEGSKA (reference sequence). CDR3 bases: TGCAGTGCGGGCAACCGGGACCACGACTACGAGCAGTACTTC. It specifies CSAGNRDHDYEQYF.

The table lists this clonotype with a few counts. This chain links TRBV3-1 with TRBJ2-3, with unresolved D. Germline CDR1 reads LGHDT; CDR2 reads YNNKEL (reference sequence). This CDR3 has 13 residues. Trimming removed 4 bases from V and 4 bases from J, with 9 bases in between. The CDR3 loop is CASSPEYSDTQYF. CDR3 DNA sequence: TGTGCCAGCAGCCCAGAATATTCAGATACGCAGTATTTT.

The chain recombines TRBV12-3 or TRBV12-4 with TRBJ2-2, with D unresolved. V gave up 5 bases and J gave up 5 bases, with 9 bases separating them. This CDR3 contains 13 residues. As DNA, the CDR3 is TGTGCCAGCAGTCCTATACCTACCGGGGAGCTGTTTTTT. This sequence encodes CASSPIPTGELFF.

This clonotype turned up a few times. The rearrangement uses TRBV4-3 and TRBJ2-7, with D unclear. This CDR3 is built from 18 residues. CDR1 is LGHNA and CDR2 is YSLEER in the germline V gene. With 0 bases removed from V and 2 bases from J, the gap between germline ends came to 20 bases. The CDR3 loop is CASSQDLGGETIAYEQYF. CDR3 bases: TGCGCCAGCAGCCAAGATTTAGGCGGCGAGACGATCGCCTACGAGCAGTACTTC.

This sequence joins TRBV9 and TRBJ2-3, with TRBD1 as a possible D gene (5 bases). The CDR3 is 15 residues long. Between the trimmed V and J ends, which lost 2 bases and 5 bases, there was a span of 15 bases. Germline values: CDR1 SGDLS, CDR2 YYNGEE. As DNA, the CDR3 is TGTGCCAGCAGCGTCTCAGGGTCGTCCCTAGATACGCAGTATTTT. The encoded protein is CASSVSGSSLDTQYF.

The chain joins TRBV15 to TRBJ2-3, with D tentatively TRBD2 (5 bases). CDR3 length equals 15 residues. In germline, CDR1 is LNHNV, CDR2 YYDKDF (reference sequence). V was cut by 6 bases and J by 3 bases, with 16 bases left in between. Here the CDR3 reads CATRDLGLGTDTQYF. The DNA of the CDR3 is TGTGCCACCAGGGACTTAGGGTTAGGGACAGATACGCAGTATTTT.

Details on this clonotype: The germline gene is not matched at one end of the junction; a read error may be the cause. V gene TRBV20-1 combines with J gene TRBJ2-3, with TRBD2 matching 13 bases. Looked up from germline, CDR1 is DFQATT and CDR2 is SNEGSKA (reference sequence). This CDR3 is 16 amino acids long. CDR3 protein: CCASQTSGGAVDTQYF. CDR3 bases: TGCTGTGCTAGCCAAACTAGCGGGGGGGCCGTAGATACGCAGTATTTT.

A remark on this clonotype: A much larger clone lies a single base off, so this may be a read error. The CDR3 loop reads CSLVGHRSTDMQYF. In DNA, the CDR3 is TGCAGCCTTGTGGGACACAGAAGCACAGATATGCAGTATTTT. The rearrangement links TRBV29-1 to TRBJ2-3, with a weak D call TRBD1 (6 bases). CDR3 length equals 14 residues. Germline V lookup: CDR1 SQVTM, CDR2 ANQGSEA.

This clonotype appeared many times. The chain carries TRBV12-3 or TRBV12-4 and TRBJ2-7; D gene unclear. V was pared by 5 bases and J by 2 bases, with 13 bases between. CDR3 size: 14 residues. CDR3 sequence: CASSALQVAYEQYF. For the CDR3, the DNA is TGTGCCAGCAGTGCCCTGCAGGTCGCCTACGAGCAGTACTTC.

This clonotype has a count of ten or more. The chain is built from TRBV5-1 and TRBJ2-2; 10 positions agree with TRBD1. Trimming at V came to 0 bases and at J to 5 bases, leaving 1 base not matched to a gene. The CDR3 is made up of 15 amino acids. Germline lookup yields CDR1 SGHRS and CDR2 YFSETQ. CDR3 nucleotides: TGCGCCAGCAGCTTGGGACAGGGGGCGACCGGGGAGCTGTTTTTT. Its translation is CASSLGQGATGELFF.

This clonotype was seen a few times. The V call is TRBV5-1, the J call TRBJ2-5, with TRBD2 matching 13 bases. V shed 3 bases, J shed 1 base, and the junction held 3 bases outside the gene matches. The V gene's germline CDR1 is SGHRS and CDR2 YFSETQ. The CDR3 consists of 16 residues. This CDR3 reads CASSSGTSGVQETQYF. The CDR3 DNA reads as TGCGCCAGCAGCTCGGGGACTAGCGGGGTCCAAGAGACCCAGTACTTC.

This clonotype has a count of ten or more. DNA of the CDR3: TGTGCCAGCAGTACCCTGGGGGATACGCAGTATTTT. Protein: CASSTLGDTQYF. This chain uses TRBV6-6 with TRBJ2-3; no firm D call. Germline assignment: CDR1 MNHNY and CDR2 SVGAGI (reference sequence). There are 12 residues in the CDR3. With 5 bases removed from V and 6 bases from J, the gap between germline ends came to 9 bases.

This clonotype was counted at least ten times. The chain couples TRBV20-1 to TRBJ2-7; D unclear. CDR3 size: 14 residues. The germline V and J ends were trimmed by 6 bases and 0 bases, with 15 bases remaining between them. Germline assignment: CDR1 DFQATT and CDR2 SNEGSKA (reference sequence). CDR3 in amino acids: CSARTGGDSYEQYF. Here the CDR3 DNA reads TGCAGTGCCAGGACGGGTGGGGACTCCTACGAGCAGTACTTC.

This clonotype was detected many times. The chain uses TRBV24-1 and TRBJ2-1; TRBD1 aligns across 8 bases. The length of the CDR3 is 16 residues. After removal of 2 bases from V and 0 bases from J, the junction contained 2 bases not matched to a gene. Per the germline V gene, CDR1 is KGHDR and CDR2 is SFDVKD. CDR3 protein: CATSDYTGGSYNEQFF. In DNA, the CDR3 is TGTGCCACCAGTGATTACACAGGGGGCTCCTACAATGAGCAGTTCTTC.

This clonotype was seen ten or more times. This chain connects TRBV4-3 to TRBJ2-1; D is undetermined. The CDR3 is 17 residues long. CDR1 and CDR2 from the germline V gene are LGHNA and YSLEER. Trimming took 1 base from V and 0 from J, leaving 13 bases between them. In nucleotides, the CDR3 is TGCGCCAGCAGCCAAGTTTGGGCGGAGAGCTCCTACAATGAGCAGTTCTTC. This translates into CASSQVWAESSYNEQFF.

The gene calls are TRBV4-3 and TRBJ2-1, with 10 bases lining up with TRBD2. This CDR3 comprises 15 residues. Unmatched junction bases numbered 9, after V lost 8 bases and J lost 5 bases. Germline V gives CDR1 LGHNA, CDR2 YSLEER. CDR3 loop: CASSKREGLDNEQFF. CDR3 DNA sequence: TGCGCCAGCTCCAAGCGGGAGGGTTTGGACAATGAGCAGTTCTTC.

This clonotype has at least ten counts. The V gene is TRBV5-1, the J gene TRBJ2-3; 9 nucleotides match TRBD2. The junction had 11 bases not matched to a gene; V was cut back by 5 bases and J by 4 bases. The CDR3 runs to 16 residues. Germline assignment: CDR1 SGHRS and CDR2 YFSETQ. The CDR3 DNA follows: TGCGCCAGCAGGGGTTTAGCGGGAGTTCAGCCAGATACGCAGTATTTT. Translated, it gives CASRGLAGVQPDTQYF.

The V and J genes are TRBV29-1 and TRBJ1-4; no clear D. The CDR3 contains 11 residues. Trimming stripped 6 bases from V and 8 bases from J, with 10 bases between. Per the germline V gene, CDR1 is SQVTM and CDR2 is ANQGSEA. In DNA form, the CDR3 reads TGCAGCGTGGACGACGGGGAAAAACTGTTTTTT. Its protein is CSVDDGEKLFF.

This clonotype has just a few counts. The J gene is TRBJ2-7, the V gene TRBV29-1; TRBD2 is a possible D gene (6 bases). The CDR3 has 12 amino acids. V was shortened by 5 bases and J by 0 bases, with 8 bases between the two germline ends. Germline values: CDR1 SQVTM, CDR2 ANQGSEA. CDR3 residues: CSVIGSSYEQYF. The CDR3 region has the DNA TGCAGCGTTATCGGGAGCTCCTACGAGCAGTACTTC.

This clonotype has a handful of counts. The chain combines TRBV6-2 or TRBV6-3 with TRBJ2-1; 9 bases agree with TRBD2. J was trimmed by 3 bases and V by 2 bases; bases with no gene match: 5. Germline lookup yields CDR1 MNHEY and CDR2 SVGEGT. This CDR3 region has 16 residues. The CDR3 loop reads CASSYGRGGFYNEQFF. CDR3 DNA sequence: TGTGCCAGCAGTTACGGGCGGGGGGGCTTCTACAATGAGCAGTTCTTC.

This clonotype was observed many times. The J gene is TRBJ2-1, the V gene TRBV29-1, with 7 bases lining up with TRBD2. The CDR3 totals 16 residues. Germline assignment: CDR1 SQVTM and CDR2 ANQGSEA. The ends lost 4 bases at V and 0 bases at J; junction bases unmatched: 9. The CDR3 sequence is CSVGGGSLPSYNEQFF. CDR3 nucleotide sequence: TGCAGCGTTGGTGGCGGGAGCCTCCCCTCCTACAATGAGCAGTTCTTC.

The CDR3 spells CASSQVWGTLSSTDTQYF. The CDR3 bases are TGTGCCAGCAGCCAAGTATGGGGGACCCTCTCTAGCACAGATACGCAGTATTTT. This chain connects TRBV3-1 to TRBJ2-3; D might be TRBD1 or TRBD2, each matching 5 bases. The ends were cut back, 1 base at V and 0 bases at J, with 17 bases in the middle. This CDR3 spans 18 amino acids. Germline CDR1 is LGHDT and CDR2 is YNNKEL (reference sequence).

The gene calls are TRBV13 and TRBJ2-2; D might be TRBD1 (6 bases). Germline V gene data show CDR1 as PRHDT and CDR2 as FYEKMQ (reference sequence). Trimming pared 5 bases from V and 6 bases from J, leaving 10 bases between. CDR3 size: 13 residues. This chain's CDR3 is CASSLGHSGELFF. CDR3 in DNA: TGTGCCAGCAGCCTGGGACATTCCGGGGAGCTGTTTTTT. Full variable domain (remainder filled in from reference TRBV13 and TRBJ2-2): AAGVIQSPRHLIKEKRETATLKCYPIPRHDTVYWYQQGPGQDPQFLISFYEKMQSDKGSIPDRFSAQQFSDYHSELNMSSLELGDSALYFCASSLGHSGELFFGEGSRLTVL.

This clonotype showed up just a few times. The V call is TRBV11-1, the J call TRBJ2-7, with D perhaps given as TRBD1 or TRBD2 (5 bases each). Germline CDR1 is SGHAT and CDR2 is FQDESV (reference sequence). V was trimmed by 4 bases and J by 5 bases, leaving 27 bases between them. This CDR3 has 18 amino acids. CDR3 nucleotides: TGTGCCAGCAGCTATCGGGGAAAGATCTCGAACCGGGGCGACGAGCAGTACTTC. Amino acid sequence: CASSYRGKISNRGDEQYF.

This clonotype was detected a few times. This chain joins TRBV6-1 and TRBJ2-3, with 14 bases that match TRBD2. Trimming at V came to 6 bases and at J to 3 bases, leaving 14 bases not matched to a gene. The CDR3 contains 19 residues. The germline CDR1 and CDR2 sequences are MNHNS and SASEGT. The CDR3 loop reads CASSPTPTSGGAKTDTQYF. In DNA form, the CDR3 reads TGTGCCAGCAGCCCCACTCCGACTAGCGGGGGGGCCAAAACAGATACGCAGTATTTT.